Reported below is one TCR beta chain. It lacks a known antigen. No qualities accompany the bases; no much larger clone lies one base away. Donors were healthy HIV-negative adults with no recently reported acute infections or vaccinations. Only Caucasian adults living in Nashville, Tennessee, USA were represented among the donors. CD4+ T cells were enriched through magnetic negative selection, after which naive cells were positively selected on CD45RA and the remaining negative fraction served as the memory subset. After blood collection by leukapheresis, PBMCs were isolated using Ficoll-Histopaque density gradient centrifugation and then cryopreserved in the vapor phase of liquid nitrogen. Purity and quantity of every magnetically sorted T cell population were checked by analytical flow cytometry. Each sorted fraction had its genomic DNA isolated and then quantified by UV absorbance on a Nanodrop 2000c.

The data were obtained in a study of shared clonotypes between healthy human individuals (dated by TCRdb to 2019 to 2021). The study in broad terms: A couple of women and a few men aged 18 to 49 years were included in the cohort. Per donor, three plates each were used for CD4 naive and CD4 memory, two for CD8 naive, and one for CD8 memory. The study deeply sequenced blood TCR repertoires of 5 or 6 healthy adults to estimate repertoire size and the extent of clonotype sharing between individuals. Libraries were prepared and TCR repertoires were sequenced by different laboratories using diverse techniques, in order to increase sequencing depth and limit assay-specific biases. Leukapheresis yielded between about 0.85 and 10 billion PBMCs per donor.

Using the deep immunoSEQ assay, TCR CDR3 regions were amplified from genomic DNA by multiplex PCR. Genomic DNA extracted from each cell subset was distributed evenly over all wells of several immunoSEQ 96-well plates, and each plate served as one replicate. For sorted subsets, about 200 ng genomic DNA, equal to approximately 30,000 T cell genomes, was loaded into each replicate PCR. The purified libraries were quantified using a Qubit 3.0 fluorometer, sized with a Bioanalyzer 2100, and then quantified again using the KAPA Library Quantification kit. Every immunoSEQ 96-well plate was sequenced on a dedicated single-read 150-cycle Illumina NextSeq 550 flow cell. The authors' pipeline ran thus. The immunoSEQ output contained only junctional sequences without quality scores, so filtering could not match that applied to full-length reads. Sequences were annotated with PyIR, a Python wrapper for IgBLAST v1.9, and V/J genes and CDR3 were assigned using IMGT germline references. Any read was removed if the V/J assignment was weak (E-value above 1e-6), the CDR3 was missing, or the read contained stop codons, out-of-frame junctions, or ambiguous translated residues. A V3J clonotype was defined by an identical inferred V gene, J gene, and CDR3 amino acid sequence. Percentage overlap between repertoires was calculated by dividing the number of shared unique clonotypes by the size of the smaller repertoire. RTK rarefaction, the Chao1 estimator, and Recon v2.1 estimates of unobserved clonotypes were used to assess repertoire richness. For all TCRbeta clonotypes obtained by the gDNA method from a few donors, generation probabilities were computed with OLGA. TCRdb carries this immuneACCESS record with in-frame sequences only. Its versions omit some clonotypes, under half of them owing to an unresolved V gene in the studies checked, with the rest unexplained. V, J and clone size are those of that table, while D and trimming were read from the DNA. Present in this sample are a few hundred thousand clones, approximately 79% of which were seen just once. 10% to 13% of the sample lies in the top ten.

What the research found in general, with its limitations: Sampling was restricted to blood, and TCR repertoires in tissues likely differ from the TCR repertoires found in blood. Naive subsets generally had larger estimated clonotype richness than memory subsets did. Across a few donors, roughly 5.4% of naive CD4, around 3.3% of naive CD8, around 2.1% of memory CD4, and approximately 0.4% of memory CD8 clonotypes were shared. Rarefaction of sorted-subset datasets indicated incomplete sequencing despite the large sequencing depth. Because the study included a small number of donors, the genetic and exposure-history diversity represented was limited. Compared with non-shared clonotypes, clonotypes shared by all four sorted-subset donors had higher generation probabilities. Pairwise subsampling indicated that sequencing depth was expected to affect the degree of clonotype sharing among donors.

CDR3 length: 15 amino acids, cysteine to phenylalanine. Only the CDR3 DNA stays, 45 bases, in frame from base 1. V sheds 4 bases and J sheds 2 bases, leaving 13 bases between their ends. From the germline V gene, CDR1 is SGHVS and CDR2 is FQNEAQ. Sequencing was done on a sample of memory CD4+ T cells sorted from blood. According to the study, the label for this sample's cell subset or site signals: CD45RA-negative fraction. The TCR originated in a man aged 25-45 years in good health. The sequence links TRBV7-8 to TRBJ2-3; D gene: possibly TRBD2, on 6 matching bases. The CDR3 reads CASSSRDSPTDTQYF. The DNA is as follows: TGTGCCAGCAGCTCACGGGACTCACCCACAGATACGCAGTATTTT.